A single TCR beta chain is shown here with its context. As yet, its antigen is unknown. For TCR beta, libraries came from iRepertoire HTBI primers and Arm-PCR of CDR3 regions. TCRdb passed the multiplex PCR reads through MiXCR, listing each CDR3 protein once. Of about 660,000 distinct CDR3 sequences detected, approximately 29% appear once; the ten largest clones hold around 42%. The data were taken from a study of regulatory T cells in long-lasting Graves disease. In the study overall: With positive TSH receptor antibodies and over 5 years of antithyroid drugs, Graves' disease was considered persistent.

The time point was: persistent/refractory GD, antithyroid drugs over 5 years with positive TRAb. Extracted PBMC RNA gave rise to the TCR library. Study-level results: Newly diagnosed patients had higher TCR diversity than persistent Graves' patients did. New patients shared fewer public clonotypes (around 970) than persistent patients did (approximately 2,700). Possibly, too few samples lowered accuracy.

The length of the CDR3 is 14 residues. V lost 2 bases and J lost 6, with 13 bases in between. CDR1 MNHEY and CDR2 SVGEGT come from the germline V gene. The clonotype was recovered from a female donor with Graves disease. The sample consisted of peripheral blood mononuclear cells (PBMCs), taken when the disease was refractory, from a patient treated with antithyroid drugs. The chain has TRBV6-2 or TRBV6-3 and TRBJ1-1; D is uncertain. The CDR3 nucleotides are TGTGCCAGCAGTTACCTAGAGGGTAAGGCTGAAGCTTTCTTT. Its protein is CASSYLEGKAEAFF.